One TCR beta chain is described in this entry. What it recognizes is unknown. MiXCR was run by TCRdb on the RACE reads, yielding one entry per CDR3 protein. Counted here are 150,000 to 200,000 distinct CDR3 sequences, around 15% occurring once; the ten biggest clones make up 1.7%. This entry belongs to a study of human T cells and chemical hapten exposure. At the level of the study: The sensitizing agent was 2% DPC, placed on roughly 2 cm by roughly 2 cm of upper inner arm skin. Variability of per-sample TCR yields stemmed mainly from small differences in pooled library volume. Study-wide points: Counts of TCRs expanded at PT1 correlated positively with patch test score.

Time point here: patch test 1, 2 weeks after DPC sensitization. Described treatment: therapeutic diphenylcyclopropenone sensitization with weekly scalp DPC. The authors extracted total RNA from unfractionated whole blood. The receptor was derived from a woman aged 30 to 39 with alopecia areata. Some clones in this sample may be carry-over from other donors' samples. Here the sequenced sample was whole blood, taken in connection with sensitization to the hapten diphenylcyclopropenone (DPC).

As DNA, the CDR3 is TGTGCCAGTAGCGAGACAGGGGGTTACAATCAGCCCCAGCATTTT. Its translation is CASSETGGYNQPQHF. This chain links TRBV19 with TRBJ1-5; 9 bases agree with TRBD1. Germline V lookup: CDR1 LNHDA, CDR2 SQIVND (reference sequence). The CDR3 has 15 residues. V was clipped by 6 bases and J by 3 bases; unmatched bases: 6.